Listed here is a single T cell receptor (beta chain). Its target is unknown. The data originate from a study of blood T cells in healthy people across ages. Findings and limits, study-wide: Long-lived and aged donors differed, with more naive CD4+ cells and higher diversity in the long-lived.

Germline V gives CDR1 MNHEY, CDR2 SMNVEV (reference sequence). The CDR3 loop spans 16 amino acids. Trimming stripped 0 bases from V and 2 bases from J, with 11 bases between. Then a second PCR, running roughly 7 to 11 cycles, was carried out with a sample-barcoded 5' primer and a J-beta primer mix. Every single cDNA molecule received a tag from a template-switch adaptor with 12 random nucleotides. TCRdb re-called the 5' RACE reads with MiXCR, one entry per CDR3 protein. Of approximately 940,000 distinct CDR3 sequences in the sample, roughly 43% were seen once. The receptor comes from a man aged 30 to 45 in good health. The sample consisted of blood. This sequence joins TRBV27 and TRBJ1-5; D is perhaps TRBD1 (6 bases). The CDR3 sequence is CASSLSAGVGNQPQHF. CDR3 nucleotide sequence: TGTGCCAGCAGTTTATCGGCAGGGGTAGGCAATCAGCCCCAGCATTTT.